This passage covers 21 T cell receptor beta chains from one sample sequenced in a study of blood T cell repertoires in COVID-19. Assay: immunoSEQ multiplex PCR; the TCRdb copy retains only in-frame clones and omits some. The table has roughly 190,000 clones, 70% to 90% seen once. The specimen sequenced was peripheral blood. These receptor sequences come from a woman in her 40s who had recovered from COVID-19.

The chain uses TRBV2 and TRBJ2-2; D possibly corresponds to TRBD2 (7 bases). V was shortened by 4 bases and J by 1 base, with 16 bases between the two germline ends. This CDR3 is built from 17 residues. Germline CDR1 reads SNHLY; CDR2 reads FYNNEI. CDR3 DNA: TGTGCCAGCAGTGGAGGGGGGTCTAGCGGGAACACCGGGGAGCTGTTTTTT. It encodes CASSGGGSSGNTGELFF. The full variable domain, with the rest looked up from reference TRBV2 and TRBJ2-2, is EPEVTQTPSHQVTQMGQEVILRCVPISNHLYFYWYRQILGQKVEFLVSFYNNEISEKSEIFDDQFSVERPDGSNFTLKIRSTKLEDSAMYFCASSGGGSSGNTGELFFGEGSRLTVL.

The V gene is TRBV15, the J gene TRBJ1-1, with TRBD1 as a possible D gene (5 bases). The CDR3 spans 13 residues. The germline V and J ends were trimmed by 9 bases and 0 bases, with 11 bases remaining between them. Germline V gene sequence: CDR1 LNHNV, CDR2 YYDKDF (reference sequence). The CDR3 DNA reads TGTGCCACGGGGGAGGAGATGAACACTGAAGCTTTCTTT. Protein: CATGEEMNTEAFF.

The chain uses TRBV28 and TRBJ2-5; 8 bases are a match to TRBD1. The V and J ends lost 3 bases and 4 bases, in that order; junction bases with no gene match: 7. This CDR3 spans 15 amino acids. The germline CDR1 and CDR2 sequences are MDHEN and SYDVKM. The CDR3 DNA is TGTGCCAGCAGTTTCCGTCAGGGGGCTAGAGAGACCCAGTACTTC. This translates into CASSFRQGARETQYF.

The rearrangement uses TRBV5-1 and TRBJ2-1; 9 bases map to TRBD2. This CDR3 contains 17 residues. Germline V lookup: CDR1 SGHRS, CDR2 YFSETQ. V lost 1 base, J lost 5 bases, and 10 bases stayed unmatched. The CDR3 sequence is CASSLFGAGGGNNEQFF. The CDR3 coding sequence is TGCGCCAGCAGCTTGTTTGGAGCGGGAGGTGGGAACAATGAGCAGTTCTTC.

V gene TRBV5-4 combines with J gene TRBJ2-1, with TRBD2 identical over 11 bases. The CDR3 totals 15 residues. Unmatched junction bases numbered 5, after V lost 4 bases and J lost 5 bases. CDR1 SGHNT and CDR2 YYREEE come from the germline V gene (reference sequence). Here the CDR3 reads CASSLLAGANNEQFF. The DNA of the CDR3 is TGTGCCAGCAGCCTACTAGCGGGAGCGAACAATGAGCAGTTCTTC.

J is TRBJ2-1 and V is TRBV19; 12 bases map to TRBD2. The ends lost 4 bases at V and 7 bases at J; junction bases unmatched: 5. Looked up from germline, CDR1 is LNHDA and CDR2 is SQIVND (reference sequence). The CDR3 loop spans 15 amino acids. The CDR3, as DNA: TGTGCCAGTAGTACGACTAGCGGGAGTCTAAATGAGCAGTTCTTC. Protein sequence: CASSTTSGSLNEQFF.

The rearrangement joins TRBV5-1 to TRBJ2-2; D not resolved. The CDR3 totals 14 residues. Germline V gene lookup returns CDR1 SGHRS and CDR2 YFSETQ. V was trimmed by 4 bases and J by 3 bases, leaving 10 bases between them. CDR3 region: CASSPFADTGELFF. In DNA, the CDR3 is TGCGCCAGCAGCCCGTTTGCGGACACCGGGGAGCTGTTTTTT.

This clone was observed a handful of times. The chain links TRBV19 to TRBJ2-4, with TRBD1 matching 10 bases. Germline CDR1 reads LNHDA; CDR2 reads SQIVND (reference sequence). V shed 5 bases and J 8 bases; nucleotides not matched to a gene: 9. The CDR3 has 15 amino acids. CDR3 sequence: CASSRDRGRWDIQYF. The CDR3 DNA reads TGTGCCAGTAGTCGAGACAGGGGGCGCTGGGACATTCAGTACTTC.

The chain carries TRBV7-8 and TRBJ1-4, with 10 nucleotides matching TRBD1. Looked up from germline, CDR1 is SGHVS and CDR2 is FQNEAQ. With 5 bases clipped from V and 4 bases from J, the junction kept 4 bases outside the gene matches. CDR3 size: 15 residues. The CDR3 nucleotides are TGTGCCAGCAGCCGGGACAGGGGTTTTAATGAAAAACTGTTTTTT. Its translation: CASSRDRGFNEKLFF.

This sequence joins TRBV6-1 and TRBJ2-5, with D tentatively TRBD2 (6 bases). This CDR3 is built from 13 residues. From germline, CDR1 is MNHNS and CDR2 SASEGT. Trimming left V 0 bases short and J 4 bases short, with 6 bases between. DNA of the CDR3: TGTGCCAGCAGTGAAGCGGAGGGAGAGACCCAGTACTTC. Translated, it gives CASSEAEGETQYF.

In DNA form, the CDR3 reads TGTGCCTGGAGCGCAGGCAGGGGTGTCGGCACAGATACGCAGTATTTT. Translation: CAWSAGRGVGTDTQYF. The chain has TRBV30 and TRBJ2-3; D perhaps matches TRBD1 (6 bases). The germline CDR1 and CDR2 sequences are GTSNPN and SVGIG (reference sequence). V lost 3 bases and J 1 base, leaving 17 bases between the germline ends. The CDR3 runs to 16 residues.

The chain joins TRBV2 to TRBJ1-6, with D maybe TRBD1 (5 bases). V shed 7 bases and J shed 7 bases, with 8 bases lying between them. This CDR3 region has 12 residues. Germline V lookup: CDR1 SNHLY, CDR2 FYNNEI. In nucleotides, the CDR3 is TGTGCCAGCAACGGACAAAATTCACCCCTCCACTTT. Translating it yields CASNGQNSPLHF.

The gene calls are TRBV21-1 and TRBJ2-2; TRBD1, the D gene given by the table, was not confirmed from the DNA. TRBV21-1 is a listed pseudogene. This CDR3 comprises 16 residues. CDR3 bases: TGTGCCAGCAGCAACCCTGACAGGGGGCTCGGGGGGGAGCTGTTTTTT. Amino acid sequence: CASSNPDRGLGGELFF.

The chain combines TRBV19 with TRBJ1-1, with TRBD1 identical over 7 bases. V lost 7 bases to trimming and J lost 4 bases; unmatched junction nucleotides: 3. CDR1 is LNHDA, CDR2 SQIVND, per germline (reference sequence). This CDR3 is built from 12 residues. The CDR3 DNA sequence: TGTGCCAGTAATCCAGGGGGCACTGAAGCTTTCTTT. It codes for CASNPGGTEAFF.

J is TRBJ2-2 and V is TRBV4-1, with D perhaps TRBD2 (6 bases). Trimming cost V 2 bases and J 0 bases, with 10 bases left between them. From germline, CDR1 is MGHRA and CDR2 YSYEKL. The CDR3 sequence is 16 residues long. CDR3 in amino acids: CASSQLERANTGELFF. The CDR3 DNA reads as TGCGCCAGCAGCCAATTGGAGCGGGCGAACACCGGGGAGCTGTTTTTT.

This clone was counted once. J is TRBJ2-7 and V is TRBV30; D is unclear. Trimming took 4 bases from V and 2 from J, leaving 12 bases between them. CDR1 is GTSNPN, CDR2 SVGIG, per germline (reference sequence). The CDR3 totals 13 residues. The CDR3 sequence is CAWKVAGAYEQYF. The CDR3 DNA follows: TGTGCCTGGAAGGTCGCAGGCGCCTACGAGCAGTACTTC.

The chain uses TRBV11-3 and TRBJ2-3; 8 nucleotides agree with TRBD1. The CDR3 spans 12 residues. Per germline, CDR1 SGHNT and CDR2 YENEEA. V shed 5 bases and J 11 bases; nucleotides not matched to a gene: 6. In nucleotides, the CDR3 is TGTGCCAGCAGCATCTCCGGGACAGGGCAGTATTTT. Its translation is CASSISGTGQYF.

This clone came up a few times. This sequence joins TRBV5-1 and TRBJ2-7; D unclear. V was cut by 0 bases and J by 4 bases, with 11 bases left in between. The V gene's germline CDR1 is SGHRS and CDR2 YFSETQ. This CDR3 comprises 14 residues. The CDR3 DNA is TGCGCCAGCAGCTTGGTTTACACCGAATACGAGCAGTACTTC. Translated: CASSLVYTEYEQYF.

The rearrangement links TRBV29-1 to TRBJ2-5, with 10 bases fitting TRBD2. Germline V gene lookup returns CDR1 SQVTM and CDR2 ANQGSEA. This CDR3 region has 14 residues. The CDR3 DNA reads as TGCAGTGCCGGGACTAGCGCCTCCCAAGAGACCCAGTACTTC. Translating it yields CSAGTSASQETQYF.

The chain carries TRBV28 and TRBJ1-1, with 7 bases matching TRBD1. Germline CDR1 and CDR2: MDHEN and SYDVKM. After removal of 1 base from V and 4 bases from J, the junction contained 3 bases not matched to a gene. There are 14 residues in the CDR3. The CDR3 spells CASSLSGGGTEAFF. CDR3 coding DNA: TGTGCCAGCAGTTTATCAGGGGGAGGCACTGAAGCTTTCTTT.

This clone was detected only once. The chain is built from TRBV7-3 and TRBJ2-2, with 10 bases that match TRBD2. V lost 0 bases to trimming and J lost 5 bases; unmatched junction nucleotides: 3. The CDR3 extends over 16 amino acids. The germline gives CDR1 SGHTA, CDR2 FQGTGA. The CDR3 coding sequence is TGTGCCAGCAGCTTAACTTTGACTAGCGGGACCGGGGAGCTGTTTTTT. Its protein product is CASSLTLTSGTGELFF.